This entry lists 22 T cell receptor beta chains sequenced from one sample in a study of cytomegalovirus exposure and HLA in healthy donors. Clones were sequenced by immunoSEQ multiplex PCR, and TCRdb holds only the in-frame ones, with some missing. The table lists 130,000 to 150,000 clones, 89% of them singletons. Input material: PBMCs. These receptors were obtained from a woman under 30 in good health and CMV-seropositive.

This rearrangement joins TRBV25-1 to TRBJ1-1; tentative D call: TRBD1 (5 bases). CDR1 is MGHDK, CDR2 SYGVNS, per germline. V was cut by 6 bases and J by 4 bases, with 15 bases left in between. The CDR3 has 14 amino acids. CDR3 DNA sequence: TGTGCCAGCAGACAGGAGGGGTTGTTCACTGAAGCTTTCTTT. Residues: CASRQEGLFTEAFF.

The chain couples TRBV2 to TRBJ2-7, with D perhaps TRBD1 (6 bases). Germline values: CDR1 SNHLY, CDR2 FYNNEI. CDR3 length: 16 amino acids. V was cut by 5 bases and J by 1 base, with 18 bases left in between. DNA for the CDR3: TGTGCCAGCAGTTTAACCAGCGACAGGACATCCTACGAGCAGTACTTC. It is translated as CASSLTSDRTSYEQYF.

The rearrangement links TRBV28 to TRBJ1-4, with a weak D call TRBD1 (6 bases). Germline CDR1 MDHEN, CDR2 SYDVKM. The CDR3 is 14 residues long. Deletions cut 6 bases from V and 5 bases from J, with 13 bases between. DNA for the CDR3: TGTGCCAGCAGCTATCGACAGGACAATGAAAAACTGTTTTTT. It codes for CASSYRQDNEKLFF.

The chain recombines TRBV6-4 with TRBJ2-3, with 10 bases that match TRBD1. This CDR3 is 14 amino acids long. The junction had 0 bases not matched to a gene; V was cut back by 2 bases and J by 4 bases. Germline lookup yields CDR1 MRHNA and CDR2 SNTAGT. The CDR3 coding sequence is TGTGCCAGCAGTGACGGACAGGGGGCAGATACGCAGTATTTT. The encoded protein is CASSDGQGADTQYF.

The V gene is TRBV7-2, the J gene TRBJ1-5; perhaps TRBD1 as D (6 bases). This CDR3 has 15 amino acids. Germline CDR1 is SGHTA and CDR2 is FQGNSA. Trimming stripped 6 bases from V and 0 bases from J, with 12 bases between. The CDR3 DNA follows: TGTGCCAGCAGTTTATACAGGGATAGCAATCAGCCCCAGCATTTT. This gives the protein CASSLYRDSNQPQHF. Supplemented by reference TRBV7-2 and TRBJ1-5, the full variable domain reads GAGVSQSPSNKVTEKGKDVELRCDPISGHTALYWYRQSLGQGLEFLIYFQGNSAPDKSGLPSDRFSAERTGGSVSTLTIQRTQQEDSAVYLCASSLYRDSNQPQHFGDGTRLSIL.

The J gene is TRBJ2-7, the V gene TRBV19; D remains unclear. The V end was cut by 3 bases, the J end by 6 bases, with 9 bases between. Per the germline V gene, CDR1 is LNHDA and CDR2 is SQIVND (reference sequence). This CDR3 is built from 12 residues. CDR3 DNA sequence: TGTGCCAGTAGTATCCCCCGGTGCGAGCAGTACTTC. It codes for CASSIPRCEQYF.

This rearrangement joins TRBV7-9 to TRBJ2-2; perhaps TRBD1 as D (6 bases). Germline CDR1 SEHNR, CDR2 FQNEAQ (reference sequence). This CDR3 is built from 16 residues. V gave up 4 bases and J gave up 7 bases, with 19 bases separating them. The CDR3 is CASSSTVGAVDGELFF. DNA for the CDR3: TGTGCCAGCAGCTCCACGGTGGGGGCTGTAGACGGGGAGCTGTTTTTT.

This chain links TRBV28 with TRBJ2-3; possibly TRBD2 for D (5 bases). V lost 4 bases and J lost 1, with 15 bases in between. CDR3 size: 16 residues. The germline CDR1 and CDR2 sequences are MDHEN and SYDVKM. The chain's CDR3 is CASSWPVGRGTDTQYF. The CDR3 region has the DNA TGTGCCAGCAGTTGGCCCGTTGGGCGGGGCACAGATACGCAGTATTTT.

This clone has a handful of counts. The chain combines TRBV7-9 with TRBJ1-1; D ambiguous. V was pared by 5 bases and J by 1 base, with 8 bases between. CDR3 length equals 13 residues. Germline V gene lookup returns CDR1 SEHNR and CDR2 FQNEAQ (reference sequence). Here the CDR3 reads CASSPPGNTEAFF. The DNA of the CDR3 is TGTGCCAGCAGCCCTCCCGGGAACACTGAAGCTTTCTTT.

The genes are TRBV5-1 and TRBJ2-4, with 7 positions matching TRBD1. CDR3 length: 16 amino acids. The germline CDR1 and CDR2 sequences are SGHRS and YFSETQ. The ends lost 3 bases at V and 1 base at J; junction bases unmatched: 7. Here the CDR3 DNA reads TGCGCCAGCAGCTGGACGACAGGGTTGGCCAAAAACATTCAGTACTTC. It translates to CASSWTTGLAKNIQYF.

The chain is built from TRBV29-1 and TRBJ1-1; TRBD1 might be the D (6 bases). Trimming stripped 4 bases from V and 1 base from J, with 16 bases between. This CDR3 region has 15 residues. Germline values: CDR1 SQVTM, CDR2 ANQGSEA. The CDR3 DNA sequence: TGCAGCGTTGTTGTCCAGGGGAGACGGAACACTGAAGCTTTCTTT. Amino acid sequence: CSVVVQGRRNTEAFF. Full variable domain (rest looked up from reference TRBV29-1 and TRBJ1-1): SAVISQKPSRDICQRGTSLTIQCQVDSQVTMMFWYRQQPGQSLTLIATANQGSEATYESGFVIDKFPISRPNLTFSTLTVSNMSPEDSSIYLCSVVVQGRRNTEAFFGQGTRLTVV.

CDR3 sequence reads: CASSSTGGYEQYF. The CDR3 DNA is TGTGCCAGCAGCTCGACAGGGGGCTACGAGCAGTACTTC. The genes are TRBV7-9 and TRBJ2-7; TRBD1 agrees at 9 bases. The junction had 1 base not matched to a gene; V was cut back by 4 bases and J by 3 bases. Germline V gene data show CDR1 as SEHNR and CDR2 as FQNEAQ (reference sequence). The CDR3 has 13 residues. Together with reference TRBV7-9 and TRBJ2-7, the CDR3 gives the full variable domain: DTGVSQNPRHKITKRGQNVTFRCDPISEHNRLYWYRQTLGQGPEFLTYFQNEAQLEKSRLLSDRFSAERPKGSFSTLEIQRTEQGDSAMYLCASSSTGGYEQYFGPGTRLTVT.

The chain couples TRBV5-6 to TRBJ1-5; tentative D call: TRBD1 (6 bases). Trimming stripped 0 bases from V and 6 bases from J, with 10 bases between. Germline V gene sequence: CDR1 SGHDT, CDR2 YYEEEE. There are 14 residues in the CDR3. The CDR3 coding sequence is TGTGCCAGCAGCTTGGCGGCAGGGGCTCAGCCCCAGCATTTT. Its translation is CASSLAAGAQPQHF.

V usage is TRBV7-8 and J usage is TRBJ2-2, with D unresolved. The CDR3 totals 13 residues. V was clipped by 5 bases and J by 8 bases, with 12 bases between them. Germline V lookup: CDR1 SGHVS, CDR2 FQNEAQ. The chain's CDR3 is CASSRVHGGELFF. CDR3 bases: TGTGCCAGCAGCCGGGTACATGGGGGGGAGCTGTTTTTT.

The V and J genes are TRBV11-3 and TRBJ2-2, with D perhaps TRBD1 (6 bases). The CDR3 is 14 amino acids. In germline, CDR1 is SGHNT, CDR2 YENEEA. V lost 5 bases, J lost 6 bases, and 13 bases lay in between. CDR3 DNA: TGTGCCAGCAGCAGCAGAACAGGGTCCGGGGAGCTGTTTTTT. As protein: CASSSRTGSGELFF.

The CDR3 spells CASLTGQGNEKLFF. CDR3 sequence (DNA): TGTGCCAGCTTAACGGGACAGGGGAATGAAAAACTGTTTTTT. J is TRBJ1-4 and V is TRBV6-1, with 10 positions matching TRBD1. The V and J ends lost 8 bases and 5 bases, in that order; junction bases with no gene match: 5. Germline assignment: CDR1 MNHNS and CDR2 SASEGT. The length of the CDR3 is 14 residues.

The chain has TRBV28 and TRBJ1-5; possibly TRBD1 for D (5 bases). The CDR3 is 13 residues long. CDR1 and CDR2 from the germline V gene are MDHEN and SYDVKM. V was cut by 2 bases and J by 5 bases, with 7 bases left in between. DNA of the CDR3: TGTGCCAGCAGTTTAGGGGGGGATCAGCCCCAGCATTTT. It is translated as CASSLGGDQPQHF.

V gene TRBV5-1 combines with J gene TRBJ2-3, with D uncertain. CDR1 and CDR2 (germline): SGHRS, YFSETQ. CDR3 length equals 14 residues. V was cut by 6 bases and J by 2 bases, with 13 bases left in between. CDR3 DNA: TGCGCCAGCAAAGGCCTAACTAACACAGATACGCAGTATTTT. This encodes CASKGLTNTDTQYF.

This sequence joins TRBV5-4 and TRBJ2-7, with a tentative D call TRBD1 (6 bases). V lost 4 bases, J lost 2 bases, and 10 bases lay in between. Germline lookup yields CDR1 SGHNT and CDR2 YYREEE (reference sequence). CDR3 size: 13 residues. The CDR3 loop reads CASSAGQTYEQYF. CDR3 nucleotide sequence: TGTGCCAGCAGCGCCGGACAGACCTACGAGCAGTACTTC.

Here the CDR3 reads CASSDSGGAFETQYF. The CDR3 DNA is TGCGCCAGCAGTGACAGCGGGGGGGCGTTCGAGACCCAGTACTTC. The rearrangement links TRBV10-2 to TRBJ2-5, with TRBD2 matching over 10 bases. The CDR3 extends over 15 amino acids. Germline V lookup: CDR1 WSHSY, CDR2 SAAADI. J was trimmed by 5 bases and V by 3 bases; bases with no gene match: 6.

The rearrangement joins TRBV27 to TRBJ2-5; possible D gene TRBD2, 6 bases. CDR3 size: 15 residues. Germline-derived CDR1 and CDR2 are MNHEY and SMNVEV (reference sequence). V was clipped by 4 bases and J by 5 bases, with 17 bases between them. CDR3 nucleotides: TGTGCCAGCAGTTCGGTACCCCGGGCGGGGGAGACCCAGTACTTC. Translating it yields CASSSVPRAGETQYF.

The chain is built from TRBV5-1 and TRBJ2-3; TRBD2 matches 8 bases. The CDR3 runs 17 residues. The germline V gene has CDR1 SGHRS and CDR2 YFSETQ. After removal of 1 base from V and 0 bases from J, the junction contained 7 bases not matched to a gene. The CDR3 protein is CASSLTSGPSSTDTQYF. The CDR3 coding sequence is TGCGCCAGCAGCTTGACTAGCGGTCCCTCTAGCACAGATACGCAGTATTTT. Using reference TRBV5-1 and TRBJ2-3 for the parts outside the CDR3, the full variable domain is KAGVTQTPRYLIKTRGQQVTLSCSPISGHRSVSWYQQTPGQGLQFLFEYFSETQRNKGNFPGRFSGRQFSNSRSEMNVSTLELGDSALYLCASSLTSGPSSTDTQYFGPGTRLTVL.